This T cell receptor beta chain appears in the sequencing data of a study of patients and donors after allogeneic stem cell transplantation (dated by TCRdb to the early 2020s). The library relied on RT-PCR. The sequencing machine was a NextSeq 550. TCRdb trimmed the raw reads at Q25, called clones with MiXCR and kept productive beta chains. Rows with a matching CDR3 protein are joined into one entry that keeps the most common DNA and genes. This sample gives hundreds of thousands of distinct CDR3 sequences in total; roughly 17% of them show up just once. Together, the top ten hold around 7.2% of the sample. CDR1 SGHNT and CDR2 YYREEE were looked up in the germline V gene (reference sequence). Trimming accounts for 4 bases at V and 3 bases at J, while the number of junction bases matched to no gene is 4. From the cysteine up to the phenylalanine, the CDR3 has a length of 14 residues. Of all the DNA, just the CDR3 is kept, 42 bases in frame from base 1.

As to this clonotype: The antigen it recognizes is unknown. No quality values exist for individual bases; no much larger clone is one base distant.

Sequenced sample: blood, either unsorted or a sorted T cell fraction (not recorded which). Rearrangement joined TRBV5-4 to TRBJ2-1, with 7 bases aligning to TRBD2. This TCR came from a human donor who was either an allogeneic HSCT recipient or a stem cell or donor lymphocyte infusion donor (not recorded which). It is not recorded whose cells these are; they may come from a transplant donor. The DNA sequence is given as TGTGCCAGCAGCCCGCGGACTAGCTACAATGAGCAGTTCTTC. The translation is CASSPRTSYNEQFF. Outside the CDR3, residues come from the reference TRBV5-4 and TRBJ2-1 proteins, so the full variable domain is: ETGVTQSPTHLIKTRGQQVTLRCSSQSGHNTVSWYQQALGQGPQFIFQYYREEENGRGNFPPRFSGLQFPNYSSELNVNALELDDSALYLCASSPRTSYNEQFFGPGTRLTVL.